These 10 T cell receptor beta chains came from one sample sequenced in a study of T cell repertoires in cytomegalovirus infection. From the reads, TCRdb called clonotypes with MiXCR, one entry per CDR3 protein. The sample lists 150,000 to 200,000 distinct CDR3 sequences; 14% were seen once. Sequences were obtained from PBMCs. The receptors derive from a human donor in good health (CMV status not recorded). Some clones in this sample may be carry-over from other donors' samples.

The CDR3 bases are TGTGCCTGGAGTGACTCCCGGACTTTTAGAAAGCAGTACTTC. It translates to CAWSDSRTFRKQYF. The chain links TRBV30 to TRBJ2-7; D is perhaps TRBD2 (5 bases). Per germline, CDR1 GTSNPN and CDR2 SVGIG (reference sequence). CDR3 length equals 14 residues. V was shortened by 1 base and J by 8 bases, with 18 bases between the two germline ends.

This clonotype was counted a few times. The chain carries TRBV5-1 and TRBJ2-1; 10 bases are a match to TRBD1. The CDR3 has 13 residues. Germline lookup yields CDR1 SGHRS and CDR2 YFSETQ. V dropped 4 bases and J dropped 7; count of bases not matched to a gene: 2. The CDR3 DNA follows: TGCGCCAGCAGCGGGGACAGGGGTAATGAGCAGTTCTTC. This codes for CASSGDRGNEQFF.

This clonotype was found many times. The rearrangement joins TRBV12-3 or TRBV12-4 to TRBJ2-1; 11 bases line up with TRBD2. The J segment lost 0 bases and the V segment lost 2 bases, leaving 3 bases of the junction unmatched. CDR3 length: 17 residues. CDR3 protein: CASSLRLAGLSYNEQFF. Here the CDR3 DNA reads TGTGCCAGCAGTTTAAGACTAGCGGGACTCTCCTACAATGAGCAGTTCTTC.

A remark on this clonotype: A much larger clone differs from this one at a single base, so this may be a read error. V is TRBV20-1 and J is TRBJ2-5; 10 bases align to TRBD2. There are 16 residues in the CDR3. Germline V lookup: CDR1 DFQATT, CDR2 SNEGSKA (reference sequence). The ends lost 1 base at V and 6 bases at J; junction bases unmatched: 11. CDR3 region: CSARGVSSGRRKTQYF. The CDR3 DNA sequence: TGCAGTGCTAGAGGAGTTTCTAGCGGGAGACGGAAGACCCAGTACTTC.

The gene calls are TRBV25-1 and TRBJ1-1; D uncertain. V was pared by 1 base and J by 8 bases, with 14 bases between. Looked up from germline, CDR1 is MGHDK and CDR2 is SYGVNS. The length of the CDR3 is 14 residues. The CDR3 is CASSESVPHAEAFF. CDR3 bases: TGTGCCAGCAGTGAATCCGTCCCTCATGCAGAAGCTTTCTTT.

This clonotype occurred a few times. The chain joins TRBV6-1 to TRBJ1-2; D is perhaps TRBD1 (5 bases). V lost 5 bases to trimming and J lost 3 bases, with 16 bases between them. CDR3 length: 15 residues. Looked up from germline, CDR1 is MNHNS and CDR2 is SASEGT. The CDR3, as DNA: TGTGCCAGCAGTCCCCGGGGGGATTCCTACTATGGCTACACCTTC. It encodes CASSPRGDSYYGYTF.

Regarding this clonotype: A much larger clone lies one base from this, so it may be a read error. It is likely a read error, because the conserved phenylalanine at the end of the CDR3 is missing. The chain has TRBV7-9 and TRBJ1-3; D not certain. The germline V and J ends were trimmed by 7 bases and 4 bases, with 11 bases remaining between them. This CDR3 contains 13 residues. The germline V gene encodes CDR1 SEHNR and CDR2 FQNEAQ (reference sequence). This CDR3 reads CASTPEPGNTIYL. As DNA, the CDR3 is TGTGCCAGCACCCCTGAACCGGGAAACACCATATATTTG.

V gene TRBV30 combines with J gene TRBJ1-2, with D perhaps matching TRBD1 (5 bases). This CDR3 contains 14 residues. Germline values: CDR1 GTSNPN, CDR2 SVGIG (reference sequence). V shed 2 bases and J shed 4 bases, with 14 bases lying between them. The CDR3 DNA sequence: TGTGCCTGGAGTACGGGCAGGGTGATCTATGGCTACACCTTC. This encodes CAWSTGRVIYGYTF.

This clonotype was picked up a small number of times. The V and J genes are TRBV28 and TRBJ1-1; D is uncertain. The CDR3 is made up of 13 amino acids. The germline V gene has CDR1 MDHEN and CDR2 SYDVKM. V shed 5 bases and J shed 5 bases, with 12 bases lying between them. The CDR3 DNA reads as TGTGCCAGCAGTGAGTGGATATCAACTGAAGCTTTCTTT. This codes for CASSEWISTEAFF.

The V and J genes are TRBV20-1 and TRBJ1-5, with 9 bases fitting TRBD1. Trimming removed 5 bases from V and 7 bases from J; junction bases left unmatched: 3. The CDR3 extends over 12 amino acids. Germline V gene lookup returns CDR1 DFQATT and CDR2 SNEGSKA (reference sequence). The chain's CDR3 is CSARTGDQPQHF. The CDR3 region has the DNA TGCAGTGCTCGGACAGGGGACCAGCCCCAGCATTTT.